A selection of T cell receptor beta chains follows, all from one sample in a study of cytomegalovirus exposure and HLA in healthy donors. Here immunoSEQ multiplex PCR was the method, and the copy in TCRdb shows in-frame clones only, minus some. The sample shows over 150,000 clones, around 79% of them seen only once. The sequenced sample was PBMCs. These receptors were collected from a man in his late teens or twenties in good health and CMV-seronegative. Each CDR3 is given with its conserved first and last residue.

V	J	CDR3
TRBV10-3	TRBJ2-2	CAIRGGQGGTGELFF
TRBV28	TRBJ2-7	CASNVDRAEQYF
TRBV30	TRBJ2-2	CAWIKVRDSVTGELFF
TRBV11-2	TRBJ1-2	CASSYIRGPLSYTF
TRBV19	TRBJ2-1	CASTPNRLANEQFF
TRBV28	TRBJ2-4	CASSFRREGVKNIQYF
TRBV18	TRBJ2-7	CASSPFEDTTSYEQYF
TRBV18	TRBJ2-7	CASSPPSTGVDYEQYF
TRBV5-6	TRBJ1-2	CASSSPGGGSLGGYTF
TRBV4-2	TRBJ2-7	CASSQVASEQYF
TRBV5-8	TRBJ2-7	CASSLGDRGYEQYF
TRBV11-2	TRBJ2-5	CASSPYETQYF
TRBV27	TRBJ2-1	CASSSSGAGGASYNEQFF
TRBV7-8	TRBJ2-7	CASSLVGGGTSYEQYF
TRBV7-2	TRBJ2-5	CASSPGGAKETQYF
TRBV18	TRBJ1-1	CASSPQFSSAAEAFF
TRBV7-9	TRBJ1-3	CASSRLSGQGNTIYF
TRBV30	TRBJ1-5	CAWSVGQGNQPQHF
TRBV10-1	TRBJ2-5	CASSEVAGGAETQYF
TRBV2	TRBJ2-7	CAGGRSSYEQYF
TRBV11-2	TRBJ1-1	CASSSHRGENTEAFF
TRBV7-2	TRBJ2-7	CASSYGQGPYF
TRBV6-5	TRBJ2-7	CASSRLAGVPYEQYF
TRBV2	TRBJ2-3	CASSGGQGITDTQYF
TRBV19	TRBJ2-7	CARGGRDEQYF
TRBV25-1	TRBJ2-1	CASTLTGSTYNEQFF
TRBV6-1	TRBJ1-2	CASRPGYDGYTF
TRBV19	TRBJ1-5	CASSPPGQGPTPQHF
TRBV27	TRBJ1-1	CASSSLEAFF
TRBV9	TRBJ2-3	CASSAYSGASTDTQYF
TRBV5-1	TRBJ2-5	CASSLGGSRQETQYF
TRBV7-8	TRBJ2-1	CASSLTVGNEQFF
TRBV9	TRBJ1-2	CASTPTESYYGYTF
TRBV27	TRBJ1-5	CASSSSGQGGQPQHF
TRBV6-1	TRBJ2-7	CASSPEPYEQYF
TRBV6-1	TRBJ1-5	CATRPGGDHQPQHF
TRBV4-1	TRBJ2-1	CASSQGAPYNEQFF
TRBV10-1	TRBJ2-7	CASSALGQGDEQYF
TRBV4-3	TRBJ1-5	CASSQDRFQPQHF
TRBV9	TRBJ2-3	CATSGPGSTDTQYF
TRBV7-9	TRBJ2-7	CASSPGTSAYEQYF
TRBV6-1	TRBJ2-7	CASSVTSGSSYEQYF
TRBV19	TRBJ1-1	CATNHRGRLEAFF
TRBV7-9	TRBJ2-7	CASGKTSGRRLYEQYF
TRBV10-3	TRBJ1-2	CAITDRGANYGYTF
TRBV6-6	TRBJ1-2	CASRGWRLQGYTF
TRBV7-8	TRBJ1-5	CASSLEAGSIGQPQHF
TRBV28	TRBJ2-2	CASLRTGWGGELFF